The 11 T cell receptor beta chains presented below share a single source sample, sequenced in a study of shared clonotypes between healthy human individuals. Sequencing used immunoSEQ multiplex PCR; TCRdb keeps in-frame clones, though not all of them. The sample yields hundreds of thousands of clones, 79% seen once. Sequencing used PBMCs. The receptors shown here come from a woman aged 40 to 50 in good health. Some clones in this sample may be carry-over from other donors' samples.

This clone appeared a few times. This CDR3 reads CASSLQQHSYEQYF. DNA for the CDR3: TGTGCCAGCAGCTTACAACAGCACTCCTACGAGCAGTACTTC. The chain couples TRBV5-8 to TRBJ2-7; D remains ambiguous. Trimming stripped 2 bases from V and 0 bases from J, with 9 bases between. From germline, CDR1 is SGHTS and CDR2 YDEGEE. This CDR3 is built from 14 residues.

This chain joins TRBV5-1 and TRBJ2-5, with D unclear. V was cut by 4 bases and J by 1 base, with 14 bases left in between. The CDR3 has 15 amino acids. Germline V gene data show CDR1 as SGHRS and CDR2 as YFSETQ. In DNA, the CDR3 is TGCGCCAGCAGCACCGGTTTCACGGGCCAAGAGACCCAGTACTTC. This encodes CASSTGFTGQETQYF.

The chain employs TRBV2 and TRBJ2-3; D unclear. The V and J ends lost 6 bases and 0 bases respectively, with 7 bases between them. There are 13 residues in the CDR3. Germline V gene sequence: CDR1 SNHLY, CDR2 FYNNEI. The chain's CDR3 is CASRQSSTDTQYF. CDR3 bases: TGTGCCAGCAGACAGTCTAGCACAGATACGCAGTATTTT.

This clone came up once. The rearrangement joins TRBV7-9 to TRBJ2-1, with TRBD2 identical over 12 bases. This CDR3 spans 16 amino acids. V was clipped by 5 bases and J by 8 bases; unmatched bases: 10. Germline V lookup: CDR1 SEHNR, CDR2 FQNEAQ (reference sequence). The CDR3 loop is CASSPRLAGVDYEQFF. CDR3 nucleotide sequence: TGTGCCAGCAGCCCAAGACTAGCGGGAGTGGACTATGAGCAGTTCTTC.

The CDR3 sequence: CASREGDSSYEQYF. For the CDR3, the DNA is TGCGCCAGCAGGGAGGGTGACAGTTCCTACGAGCAGTACTTC. This chain uses TRBV10-2 with TRBJ2-7, with D perhaps matching TRBD2 (6 bases). The CDR3 loop spans 14 amino acids. With 6 bases removed from V and 1 base from J, the gap between germline ends came to 13 bases. Germline V gene lookup returns CDR1 WSHSY and CDR2 SAAADI.

This clone has only one observation. The genes are TRBV5-1 and TRBJ2-1; 8 positions match TRBD1. The CDR3 has 15 residues. Germline V gene data show CDR1 as SGHRS and CDR2 as YFSETQ. V lost 6 bases and J lost 3; bases outside the gene matches: 8. The chain's CDR3 is CASKPQGAGYNEQFF. The CDR3 DNA sequence: TGCGCCAGCAAACCCCAGGGGGCAGGCTACAATGAGCAGTTCTTC.

This clone was detected only once. V and J are TRBV5-1 and TRBJ2-5, with D tentatively TRBD1 (5 bases). Judging by the DNA end, TRBJ2-7 fits better; the J call may be wrong. Germline V lookup: CDR1 SGHRS, CDR2 YFSETQ. This CDR3 comprises 16 residues. In DNA form, the CDR3 reads TGCGCCAGCAGCCCCCGGCCCAGAGGCAGGGCCTACGAGCAGTACTTC. As protein: CASSPRPRGRAYEQYF.

The CDR3 reads CASSLRASWGEQFF. CDR3 nucleotide sequence: TGTGCCAGCAGTCTACGGGCTTCGTGGGGAGAGCAGTTCTTC. The V call is TRBV14, the J call TRBJ2-1; D gene ambiguous. The CDR3 runs to 14 residues. Germline lookup yields CDR1 SGHDN and CDR2 FVKESK. The V end was cut by 6 bases, the J end by 10 bases, with 19 bases between.

V usage is TRBV6-5 and J usage is TRBJ1-2, with 8 bases matching TRBD1. Germline CDR1 and CDR2: MNHEY and SVGAGI. V shed 2 bases, J shed 4 bases, and the junction held 6 bases outside the gene matches. There are 15 residues in the CDR3. CDR3 protein: CASSYALTGGYGYTF. CDR3 nucleotides: TGTGCCAGCAGTTACGCCTTAACAGGGGGCTATGGCTACACCTTC.

CDR3 sequence reads: CASSQDLASTYEQYF. CDR3 coding DNA: TGTGCCAGCAGCCAAGATCTGGCTAGCACCTACGAGCAGTACTTC. The rearrangement links TRBV4-2 to TRBJ2-7; tentatively, D is TRBD2 (5 bases). Trimming took off 0 bases at V and 2 bases at J, with 11 bases between the two ends. CDR1 is LGHNA and CDR2 is YNFKEQ in the germline V gene. This CDR3 contains 15 residues.

The rearrangement joins TRBV6-6 to TRBJ1-1; D is unclear. The germline gives CDR1 MNHNY, CDR2 SVGAGI (reference sequence). The ends were cut back, 0 bases at V and 0 bases at J, with 8 bases in the middle. This CDR3 has 15 amino acids. The CDR3 reads CASSYSKVMNTEAFF. CDR3 nucleotides: TGTGCCAGCAGTTACTCGAAAGTGATGAACACTGAAGCTTTCTTT.